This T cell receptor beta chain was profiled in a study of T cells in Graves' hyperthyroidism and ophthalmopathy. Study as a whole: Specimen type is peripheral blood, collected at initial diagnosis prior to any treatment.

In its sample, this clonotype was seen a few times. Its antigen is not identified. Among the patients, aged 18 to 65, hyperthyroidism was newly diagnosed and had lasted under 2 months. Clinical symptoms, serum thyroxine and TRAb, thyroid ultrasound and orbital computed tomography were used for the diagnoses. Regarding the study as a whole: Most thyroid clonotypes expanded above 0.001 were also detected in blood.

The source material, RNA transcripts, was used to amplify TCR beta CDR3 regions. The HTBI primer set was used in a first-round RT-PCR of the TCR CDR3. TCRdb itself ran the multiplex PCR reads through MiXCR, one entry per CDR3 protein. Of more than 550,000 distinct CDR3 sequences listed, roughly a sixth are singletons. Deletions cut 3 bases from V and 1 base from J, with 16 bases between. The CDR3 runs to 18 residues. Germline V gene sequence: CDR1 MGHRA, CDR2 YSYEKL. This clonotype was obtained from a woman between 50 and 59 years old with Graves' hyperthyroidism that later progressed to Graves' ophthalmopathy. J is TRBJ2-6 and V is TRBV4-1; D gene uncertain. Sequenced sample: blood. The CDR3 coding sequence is TGCGCCAGCAGCCAGGGGTGGGCAGCGTATTCTGGGGCCAACGTCCTGACTTTC. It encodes CASSQGWAAYSGANVLTF.